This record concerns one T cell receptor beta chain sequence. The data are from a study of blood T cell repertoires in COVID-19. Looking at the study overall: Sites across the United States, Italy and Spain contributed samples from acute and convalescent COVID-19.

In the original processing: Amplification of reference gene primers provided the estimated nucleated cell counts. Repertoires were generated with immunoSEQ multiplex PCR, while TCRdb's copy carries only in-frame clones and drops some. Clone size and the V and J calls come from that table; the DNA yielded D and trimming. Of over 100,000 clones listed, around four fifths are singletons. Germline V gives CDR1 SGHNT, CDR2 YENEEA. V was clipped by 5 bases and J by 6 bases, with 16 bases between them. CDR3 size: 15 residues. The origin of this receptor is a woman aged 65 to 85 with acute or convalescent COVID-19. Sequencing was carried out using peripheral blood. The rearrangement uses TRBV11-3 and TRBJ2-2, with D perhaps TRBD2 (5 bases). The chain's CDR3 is CASSPSGVAAGELFF. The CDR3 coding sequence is TGTGCCAGCAGCCCCTCCGGGGTGGCGGCCGGGGAGCTGTTTTTT.